This T cell receptor (beta chain) was captured by sequencing in a study of blood T cell repertoires in COVID-19. This clone appeared a single time. The CDR3 spans 14 residues. Germline lookup yields CDR1 LNHDA and CDR2 SQIVND (reference sequence). V lost 7 bases and J 4 bases, leaving 16 bases between the germline ends. The table came from immunoSEQ multiplex PCR; TCRdb's copy has only in-frame clones and leaves some out. The repertoire holds around 220,000 clones, with 82% as singletons. Material: peripheral blood. The receptor comes from an elderly woman with COVID-19, enrolled during active disease. This rearrangement joins TRBV19 to TRBJ1-2, with D maybe TRBD1 (6 bases). The CDR3 protein is CASTGQPTGYGYTF. The CDR3, as DNA: TGTGCCAGTACCGGACAGCCTACAGGCTATGGCTACACCTTC.